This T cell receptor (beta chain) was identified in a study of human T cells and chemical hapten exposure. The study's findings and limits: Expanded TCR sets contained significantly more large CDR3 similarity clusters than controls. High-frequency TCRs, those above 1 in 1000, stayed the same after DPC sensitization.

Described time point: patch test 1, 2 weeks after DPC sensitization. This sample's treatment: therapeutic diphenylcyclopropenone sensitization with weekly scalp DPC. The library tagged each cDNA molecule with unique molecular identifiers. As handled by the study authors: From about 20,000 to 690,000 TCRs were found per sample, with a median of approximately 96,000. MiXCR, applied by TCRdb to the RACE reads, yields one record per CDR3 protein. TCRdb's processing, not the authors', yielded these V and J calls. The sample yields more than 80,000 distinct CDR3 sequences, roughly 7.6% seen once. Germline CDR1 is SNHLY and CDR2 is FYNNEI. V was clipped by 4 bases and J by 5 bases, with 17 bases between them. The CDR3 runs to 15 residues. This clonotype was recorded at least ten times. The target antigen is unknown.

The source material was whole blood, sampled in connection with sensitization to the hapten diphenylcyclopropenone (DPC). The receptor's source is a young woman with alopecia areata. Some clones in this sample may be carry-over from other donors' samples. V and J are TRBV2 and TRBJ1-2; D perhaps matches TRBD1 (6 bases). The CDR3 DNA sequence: TGTGCCAGCAGTGTGGGAACAGGGCATCGATATGGCTACACCTTC. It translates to CASSVGTGHRYGYTF.